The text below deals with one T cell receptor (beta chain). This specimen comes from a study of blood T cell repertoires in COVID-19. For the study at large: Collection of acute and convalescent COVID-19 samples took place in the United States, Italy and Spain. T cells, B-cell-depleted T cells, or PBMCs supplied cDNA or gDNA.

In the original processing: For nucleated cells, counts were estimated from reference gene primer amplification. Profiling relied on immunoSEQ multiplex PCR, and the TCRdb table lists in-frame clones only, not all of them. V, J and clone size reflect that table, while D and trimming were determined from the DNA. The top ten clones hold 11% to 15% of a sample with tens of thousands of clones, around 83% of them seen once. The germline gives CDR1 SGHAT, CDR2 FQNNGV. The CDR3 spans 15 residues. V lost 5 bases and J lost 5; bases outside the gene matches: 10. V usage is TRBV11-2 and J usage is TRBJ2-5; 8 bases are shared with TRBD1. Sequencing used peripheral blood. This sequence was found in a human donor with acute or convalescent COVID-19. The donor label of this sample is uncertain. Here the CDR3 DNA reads TGTGCCAGCAGCCCCCCCGGACAGGGTGGGGAGACCCAGTACTTC. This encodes CASSPPGQGGETQYF.